The 23 T cell receptor beta chains below all came from one sample that was sequenced in a study of OX40 agonist ivuxolimab in advanced cancers. The library was prepared using the immunoSEQ multiplex PCR assay. This is the immuneACCESS table as TCRdb keeps it, with only in-frame sequences that have V and J called. A part of the clones is gone; compared with another copy, unresolved V genes explain less than half, and the rest is unexplained. For this sample the table gives 50,000 to 55,000 clones, of which more than 75% were detected only once. Of the sample, around 4.2% falls within the top ten clones. The sample consisted of CD4+ or CD8+ T cells sorted from blood, taken in a trial of the OX40 agonist ivuxolimab. These receptors originate from an adult with an advanced solid tumor such as melanoma, head and neck, liver or kidney cancer.

This chain joins TRBV14 and TRBJ1-6, with 9 bases aligning to TRBD1. The germline V gene encodes CDR1 SGHDN and CDR2 FVKESK. V lost 3 bases and J lost 8; bases outside the gene matches: 14. The CDR3 spans 18 residues. CDR3 in amino acids: CASSQYRGRRWEDSPLHF. DNA of the CDR3: TGTGCCAGCAGCCAGTACAGGGGGCGCCGATGGGAGGATTCACCCCTCCACTTT.

This chain links TRBV6-1 with TRBJ1-5; D unclear. The CDR3 sequence is 15 residues long. From germline, CDR1 is MNHNS and CDR2 SASEGT. V lost 2 bases, J lost 0 bases, and 8 bases lay in between. CDR3 nucleotide sequence: TGTGCCAGCAGTGAACTTATCAATAGCAATCAGCCCCAGCATTTT. This codes for CASSELINSNQPQHF.

In regard to this clone: A read error may account for a junction end that differs from germline. The V and J genes are TRBV5-3 and TRBJ2-5; TRBD2 matches at 8 bases. TRBV5-3 is placed among ORFs of uncertain function. The CDR3 length is 15 residues. In DNA, the CDR3 is TGTGCCAGCAGCTTGAAACTAGCGGTTCGAGAGACCCAGTACTTC. This sequence encodes CASSLKLAVRETQYF.

V and J are TRBV10-3 and TRBJ2-7; 9 bases agree with TRBD2. Germline V gene lookup returns CDR1 ENHRY and CDR2 SYGVKD. V lost 10 bases to trimming and J lost 5 bases; unmatched junction nucleotides: 15. The CDR3 runs 15 residues. CDR3 protein: CASGGLGGGGDEQYF. CDR3 nucleotides: TGTGCCAGCGGCGGCCTGGGCGGGGGGGGAGACGAGCAGTACTTC.

The chain combines TRBV5-6 with TRBJ2-7; D ambiguous. Trimming shortened V by 5 bases and J by 3 bases, and 15 bases separated the two germline ends. This CDR3 spans 14 amino acids. Per germline, CDR1 SGHDT and CDR2 YYEEEE. The CDR3 DNA sequence: TGTGCCAGCAGAACCCGTGTAGGCAGCTACGAGCAGTACTTC. Its protein is CASRTRVGSYEQYF.

The chain uses TRBV7-6 and TRBJ2-5; D is ambiguous. The V gene's germline CDR1 is SGHVS and CDR2 FNYEAQ. The CDR3 contains 11 residues. V lost 5 bases, J lost 5 bases, and 6 bases lay in between. The CDR3 coding sequence is TGTGCCAGCAGCCTCCAGGAGACCCAGTACTTC. It codes for CASSLQETQYF.

The rearrangement uses TRBV11-2 and TRBJ2-1; a weak D match, TRBD1 (6 bases). This CDR3 is 14 amino acids long. Deletions cut 8 bases from V and 8 bases from J, with 19 bases between. The germline V gene has CDR1 SGHAT and CDR2 FQNNGV. Here the CDR3 reads CASQEYRASDEQFF. As DNA, the CDR3 is TGTGCCAGCCAGGAGTACAGGGCCTCGGATGAGCAGTTCTTC.

V gene TRBV7-9 combines with J gene TRBJ2-1; perhaps D is TRBD1 or TRBD2 (5 bases each). The CDR3 is 18 amino acids. V was shortened by 5 bases and J by 1 base, with 21 bases between the two germline ends. The germline V gene encodes CDR1 SEHNR and CDR2 FQNEAQ (reference sequence). The CDR3 protein is CASSPTFPRDGSYNEQFF. DNA for the CDR3: TGTGCCAGCAGCCCCACCTTCCCTCGGGACGGATCCTACAATGAGCAGTTCTTC.

A note on this clone: A read error may produce the germline difference seen at one junction end. The chain has TRBV10-3 and TRBJ2-2, with a tentative D call TRBD2 (5 bases). The CDR3 sequence is 13 residues long. Germline V gene sequence: CDR1 ENHRY, CDR2 SYGVKD. CDR3: CAIWYSNTGELSF. Here the CDR3 DNA reads TGTGCCATCTGGTACTCGAACACCGGGGAGCTGTCTTTT.

The chain is built from TRBV10-3 and TRBJ2-1; no clear D gene. The germline CDR1 and CDR2 sequences are ENHRY and SYGVKD. Trimming took off 2 bases at V and 5 bases at J, with 7 bases between the two ends. This CDR3 is built from 13 residues. CDR3 protein: CAISEGNNNEQFF. Here the CDR3 DNA reads TGTGCCATCAGTGAGGGGAACAACAATGAGCAGTTCTTC.

This rearrangement joins TRBV9 to TRBJ2-5, with 12 nucleotides matching TRBD2. Germline V lookup: CDR1 SGDLS, CDR2 YYNGEE. The CDR3 spans 15 residues. After removal of 1 base from V and 5 bases from J, the junction contained 3 bases not matched to a gene. CDR3 residues: CASSVSSGGAETQYF. The DNA of the CDR3 is TGTGCCAGCAGCGTATCTAGCGGGGGGGCTGAGACCCAGTACTTC.

This rearrangement joins TRBV11-3 to TRBJ2-3; D call uncertain. V was clipped by 4 bases and J by 6 bases, with 14 bases between them. Germline V CDR1 and CDR2: SGHNT, YENEEA. The CDR3 sequence is 14 residues long. The CDR3 DNA follows: TGTGCCAGCAGCTCAGGACCCGTCGGGGATACGCAGTATTTT. Residues: CASSSGPVGDTQYF. Full variable domain (remainder filled in from reference TRBV11-3 and TRBJ2-3): EAGVVQSPRYKIIEKKQPVAFWCNPISGHNTLYWYLQNLGQGPELLIRYENEEAVDDSQLPKDRFSAERLKGVDSTLKIQPAELGDSAVYLCASSSGPVGDTQYFGPGTRLTVL.

V and J are TRBV29-1 and TRBJ2-1, with a possible D match to TRBD2 (6 bases). The CDR3 sequence is 15 residues long. V lost 6 bases and J lost 0, with 15 bases in between. The germline V gene encodes CDR1 SQVTM and CDR2 ANQGSEA. The CDR3 sequence is CSVAWRASSYNEQFF. CDR3 in DNA: TGCAGCGTGGCTTGGAGGGCGAGCTCCTACAATGAGCAGTTCTTC.

This clone was picked up a small number of times. CDR3 nucleotides: TGTGCCAGCTCACCACCGGTTACAGATACGCAGTATTTT. Encoded protein: CASSPPVTDTQYF. V and J are TRBV18 and TRBJ2-3, with D unresolved. The CDR3 is 13 residues long. The V end lost 0 bases, the J end lost 3 bases, and 4 bases lay between the germline ends. Looked up from germline, CDR1 is KGHSH and CDR2 is LQKENI.

This clone was seen only a few times. V gene TRBV21-1 combines with J gene TRBJ2-1; the table gives TRBD2 as D, unverified against the DNA. TRBV21-1 is termed a pseudogene. The CDR3 covers 20 residues. CDR3 nucleotide sequence: TGTGCCAGCAGCAACTGGGGGCTAGCGGGAGGGCCCAGCTCCTACAATGAGCAGTTCTTC. This sequence encodes CASSNWGLAGGPSSYNEQFF.

The V call is TRBV5-1, the J call TRBJ2-7, with D maybe TRBD2 (5 bases). The germline V gene encodes CDR1 SGHRS and CDR2 YFSETQ. The ends were cut back, 4 bases at V and 3 bases at J, with 14 bases in the middle. This CDR3 has 14 residues. In DNA, the CDR3 is TGCGCCAGCAGCGTGTCGGGGTTGGACTACGAGCAGTACTTC. Translation gives CASSVSGLDYEQYF.

The chain has TRBV7-3 and TRBJ1-3, with D unresolved. CDR3 length: 15 amino acids. V lost 5 bases and J lost 2, with 13 bases in between. Germline values: CDR1 SGHTA, CDR2 FQGTGA. CDR3 amino acids: CASSAKGGAGNTIYF. DNA for the CDR3: TGTGCCAGCAGCGCCAAGGGTGGAGCTGGAAACACCATATATTTT.

V and J are TRBV11-2 and TRBJ1-3, with TRBD1 matching over 12 bases. J lost 2 bases, V lost 4 bases, and 12 bases had no gene match. CDR1 SGHAT and CDR2 FQNNGV come from the germline V gene. The CDR3 totals 19 residues. The DNA of the CDR3 is TGTGCCAGCAGCTGGGCCGGGACAGGGGGCTTCCTTACTGGAAACACCATATATTTT. As protein: CASSWAGTGGFLTGNTIYF.

The chain employs TRBV10-2 and TRBJ1-5, with a weak D call TRBD1 (6 bases). CDR1 is WSHSY and CDR2 is SAAADI in the germline V gene. The CDR3 is 14 amino acids. Trimming pared 3 bases from V and 7 bases from J, leaving 13 bases between. As DNA, the CDR3 is TGCGCCAGCAGTGAAGGGGGGGGCTGGCAGCCCCAGCATTTT. This encodes CASSEGGGWQPQHF.

The chain couples TRBV9 to TRBJ2-7; 11 bases fit TRBD1. Germline V lookup: CDR1 SGDLS, CDR2 YYNGEE. V was pared by 5 bases and J by 4 bases, with 11 bases of the junction left unmatched. CDR3 length equals 16 residues. This CDR3 is CASSFTGTGGMYEQYF. The DNA of the CDR3 is TGTGCCAGCAGTTTTACCGGGACAGGGGGTATGTACGAGCAGTACTTC. Using reference TRBV9 and TRBJ2-7 for the parts outside the CDR3, the full variable domain is DSGVTQTPKHLITATGQRVTLRCSPRSGDLSVYWYQQSLDQGLQFLIQYYNGEERAKGNILERFSAQQFPDLHSELNLSSLELGDSALYFCASSFTGTGGMYEQYFGPGTRLTVT.

There are a few counts of this clone. V usage is TRBV10-2 and J usage is TRBJ1-1, with D uncertain. Trimming left V 4 bases short and J 2 bases short, with 11 bases between. Germline V CDR1 and CDR2: WSHSY, SAAADI. The CDR3 spans 14 residues. This CDR3 is CASSVFRSNTEAFF. CDR3 DNA sequence: TGCGCCAGCAGTGTCTTCAGGTCAAACACTGAAGCTTTCTTT.

V and J are TRBV7-9 and TRBJ1-5; TRBD1 is a possible D gene (5 bases). The ends were cut back, 1 base at V and 1 base at J, with 20 bases in the middle. Germline loops: CDR1 SEHNR, CDR2 FQNEAQ (reference sequence). The CDR3 consists of 19 residues. CDR3 protein: CASSLVGQEGWGSNQPQHF. CDR3 nucleotides: TGTGCCAGCAGCTTAGTAGGGCAGGAAGGGTGGGGGAGCAATCAGCCCCAGCATTTT.

V is TRBV11-3 and J is TRBJ1-1; D unresolved. The germline V gene encodes CDR1 SGHNT and CDR2 YENEEA. Trimming cost V 1 base and J 1 base, with 4 bases left between them. This CDR3 is built from 13 residues. For the CDR3, the DNA is TGTGCCAGCAGCTTAGCCGAGAACACTGAAGCTTTCTTT. Translating gives CASSLAENTEAFF. The full variable domain, with the rest looked up from reference TRBV11-3 and TRBJ1-1, is EAGVVQSPRYKIIEKKQPVAFWCNPISGHNTLYWYLQNLGQGPELLIRYENEEAVDDSQLPKDRFSAERLKGVDSTLKIQPAELGDSAVYLCASSLAENTEAFFGQGTRLTVV.